Following are 24 T cell receptor beta chains from one sample sequenced in a study of blood T cells in healthy people across ages. A second PCR of roughly 7 to 11 cycles used a sample-barcoded 5' primer and a J-beta primer mix. TCRdb called the 5' RACE reads again in MiXCR, with one record for every CDR3 protein. The top ten clones hold around an eighth of a sample with some 900,000 distinct CDR3 sequences, 48% of them seen once. Sequencing was done on a sample of blood. Receptors originate from a man aged 25 to 40 in good health.

The chain employs TRBV20-1 and TRBJ2-3; a weak D match, TRBD1 (6 bases). CDR1 DFQATT and CDR2 SNEGSKA come from the germline V gene (reference sequence). The CDR3 covers 12 residues. V lost 6 bases, J lost 4 bases, and 11 bases lay in between. The CDR3 is CSAPQGSDTQYF. The CDR3, as DNA: TGCAGTGCCCCACAGGGTTCAGATACGCAGTATTTT.

J is TRBJ2-5 and V is TRBV4-3; no clear D gene. This CDR3 has 15 amino acids. CDR1 and CDR2 from the germline V gene are LGHNA and YSLEER. Trimming removed 0 bases at V and 10 bases at J, with 18 bases between. CDR3 residues: CASSQDAGPTGYQYF. CDR3 bases: TGCGCCAGCAGCCAAGATGCTGGACCGACGGGTTACCAGTACTTC.

In its sample, this clonotype was seen many times. This chain links TRBV3-1 with TRBJ2-6; D ambiguous. This CDR3 has 15 amino acids. Trimming left V 4 bases short and J 0 bases short, with 7 bases between. Germline CDR1 LGHDT, CDR2 YNNKEL (reference sequence). CDR3 nucleotides: TGTGCCAGCAGCCCCGTCACCTCTGGGGCCAACGTCCTGACTTTC. Its translation is CASSPVTSGANVLTF.

This clonotype has ten or more counts. The chain's CDR3 is CASSLRQSYEQYF. The CDR3 DNA sequence: TGTGCCAGCAGTTTGCGACAGAGCTACGAGCAGTACTTC. The rearrangement links TRBV27 to TRBJ2-7, with D possibly TRBD1 on 5 matching bases. Trimming pared 3 bases from V and 3 bases from J, leaving 9 bases between. The CDR3 covers 13 residues. Looked up from germline, CDR1 is MNHEY and CDR2 is SMNVEV (reference sequence).

This chain links TRBV20-1 with TRBJ2-1, with 8 nucleotides matching TRBD2. There are 14 residues in the CDR3. The V segment lost 4 bases and the J segment 0 bases; nucleotides outside the gene matches: 2. Germline V gene sequence: CDR1 DFQATT, CDR2 SNEGSKA (reference sequence). The CDR3 loop reads CSANRGGSYNEQFF. The CDR3 DNA sequence: TGCAGTGCTAACCGGGGGGGCTCCTACAATGAGCAGTTCTTC.

This clonotype has only a few counts. The genes are TRBV5-1 and TRBJ2-4; D assignment may be TRBD1 or TRBD2 (5 bases each). The J call is doubtful: the DNA matches TRBJ2-7 better. Per germline, CDR1 SGHRS and CDR2 YFSETQ. This CDR3 region has 16 residues. The chain's CDR3 is CASSSDGGLGHYEQYF. CDR3 in DNA: TGCGCCAGCAGCTCCGATGGGGGTCTAGGACACTACGAGCAGTACTTC.

The V gene is TRBV28, the J gene TRBJ1-6; TRBD1 matches 7 bases. Trimming cost V 5 bases and J 9 bases; bases outside gene matches: 10. CDR3 size: 15 residues. The germline gives CDR1 MDHEN, CDR2 SYDVKM. CDR3 DNA sequence: TGTGCCAGCAGTCTCCGGGACAGAAGGCGTTCACCCCTCCACTTT. This gives the protein CASSLRDRRRSPLHF.

The rearrangement joins TRBV6-2 or TRBV6-3 to TRBJ1-1; D is unclear. Per the germline V gene, CDR1 is MNHEY and CDR2 is SVGEGT. The germline V and J ends were trimmed by 6 bases and 5 bases, with 7 bases remaining between them. The CDR3 loop spans 11 amino acids. The DNA of the CDR3 is TGTGCCAGCAGGGGCACGACTGAAGCTTTCTTT. It codes for CASRGTTEAFF.

This clonotype was seen a few times. The rearrangement links TRBV4-3 to TRBJ2-5; 8 positions match TRBD1. Gene TRBJ2-7 matches the end of the DNA better, so the J call may be wrong. This CDR3 is built from 16 residues. Germline assignment: CDR1 LGHNA and CDR2 YSLEER. The CDR3 DNA sequence: TGCGCCAGCAGCCAAGATATCGGACAGGGAACCTACGAGCAGTACTTC. It yields the protein CASSQDIGQGTYEQYF.

The rearrangement uses TRBV4-3 and TRBJ2-3; D possibly corresponds to TRBD1 (5 bases). The CDR3 is 17 residues long. Between the trimmed V and J ends, which lost 1 base and 3 bases, there was a span of 17 bases. Germline lookup yields CDR1 LGHNA and CDR2 YSLEER. The CDR3 reads CASSQGIGQGRTDTQYF. The DNA of the CDR3 is TGCGCCAGCAGCCAAGGGATCGGGCAGGGCAGGACAGATACGCAGTATTTT.

The chain's CDR3 is CASSPRLGMGGANNEQFF. The CDR3 region has the DNA TGTGCCAGCAGCCCTCGCCTAGGGATGGGGGGGGCGAACAATGAGCAGTTCTTC. The chain links TRBV3-1 to TRBJ2-1, with D tentatively TRBD2 (7 bases). The CDR3 extends over 18 amino acids. The V and J ends lost 4 bases and 5 bases respectively, with 24 bases between them. CDR1 and CDR2 from the germline V gene are LGHDT and YNNKEL (reference sequence).

This clonotype was picked up a small number of times. V is TRBV20-1 and J is TRBJ2-7, with 8 bases identical to TRBD1. Germline loops: CDR1 DFQATT, CDR2 SNEGSKA (reference sequence). This CDR3 is built from 14 residues. V lost 2 bases and J lost 3; bases outside the gene matches: 6. DNA for the CDR3: TGCAGTGCTAGACGGCCAGGGGGCGTCTACGAGCAGTACTTC. This encodes CSARRPGGVYEQYF.

The chain links TRBV9 to TRBJ2-1, with D perhaps matching TRBD2 (6 bases). This CDR3 comprises 14 residues. Trimming stripped 0 bases from V and 9 bases from J, with 13 bases between. CDR1 and CDR2 from the germline V gene are SGDLS and YYNGEE. The CDR3 is CASSVGGGLGEQFF. The CDR3 region has the DNA TGTGCCAGCAGCGTAGGAGGAGGGCTGGGTGAGCAGTTCTTC.

This clonotype was observed a handful of times. The chain couples TRBV9 to TRBJ2-5; the match to TRBD2 covers 7 bases. Germline V gene data show CDR1 as SGDLS and CDR2 as YYNGEE. CDR3 length equals 16 residues. With V trimmed by 4 bases and J by 2 bases, 11 bases remained unmatched. The CDR3 protein is CASSQSSSGGQETQYF. In DNA form, the CDR3 reads TGTGCCAGCAGCCAATCGTCCTCGGGGGGACAAGAGACCCAGTACTTC. Based on the CDR3 plus reference TRBV9 and TRBJ2-5, the full variable domain is DSGVTQTPKHLITATGQRVTLRCSPRSGDLSVYWYQQSLDQGLQFLIQYYNGEERAKGNILERFSAQQFPDLHSELNLSSLELGDSALYFCASSQSSSGGQETQYFGPGTRLLVL.

A few counts support this clonotype. The V call is TRBV20-1, the J call TRBJ1-1; no reliable D call. Trimming pared 5 bases from V and 1 base from J, leaving 20 bases between. Germline assignment: CDR1 DFQATT and CDR2 SNEGSKA (reference sequence). The CDR3 contains 16 residues. CDR3 DNA: TGCAGTGCTTCACCTAGAATACAGAGATCGAACACTGAAGCTTTCTTT. Translated, it gives CSASPRIQRSNTEAFF.

This chain connects TRBV6-6 to TRBJ2-3, with 9 bases aligning to TRBD2. The length of the CDR3 is 12 residues. Germline V gene data show CDR1 as MNHNY and CDR2 as SVGAGI (reference sequence). The ends lost 5 bases at V and 13 bases at J; junction bases unmatched: 7. The CDR3 here is CASSREQREEYF. As DNA, the CDR3 is TGTGCCAGCAGTCGTGAACAGCGGGAGGAGTATTTT.

This CDR3 reads CASSPLGGGRDTQYF. CDR3 nucleotides: TGTGCCAGCAGCCCCCTTGGGGGGGGAAGGGATACGCAGTATTTT. The chain employs TRBV3-1 and TRBJ2-3, with TRBD2 identical over 7 bases. The CDR3 covers 15 residues. Germline CDR1 and CDR2: LGHDT and YNNKEL (reference sequence). After removal of 4 bases from V and 6 bases from J, the junction contained 10 bases not matched to a gene.

This clonotype was detected a few times. This chain uses TRBV4-2 with TRBJ2-2; 9 bases map to TRBD2. There are 17 residues in the CDR3. Losses at the gene ends were 0 bases for V and 11 bases for J; bases not matched to a gene: 13. Per germline, CDR1 LGHNA and CDR2 YNFKEQ. The CDR3 is CASSQEGLAVRASELFF. In DNA form, the CDR3 reads TGTGCCAGCAGCCAAGAGGGACTAGCTGTCAGGGCCAGTGAGCTGTTTTTT.

The rearrangement links TRBV27 to TRBJ2-7; D is possibly TRBD2 (5 bases). The CDR3 has 14 amino acids. Germline assignment: CDR1 MNHEY and CDR2 SMNVEV (reference sequence). V was cut by 10 bases and J by 7 bases, with 23 bases left in between. The CDR3 DNA reads TGTGCCACTCTCGGGTGGCACCGAGGGTGGGAGCAGTACTTC. Translating it yields CATLGWHRGWEQYF.

The chain links TRBV12-3 or TRBV12-4 to TRBJ1-5, with D possibly matching TRBD1 (5 bases). V was shortened by 6 bases and J by 0 bases, with 12 bases between the two germline ends. CDR3 size: 15 residues. CDR3 region: CASRVGVYSNQPQHF. CDR3 nucleotide sequence: TGTGCCAGCAGGGTGGGGGTATATAGCAATCAGCCCCAGCATTTT.

A few counts support this clonotype. J is TRBJ2-7 and V is TRBV6-4; D remains unclear. Trimming pared 8 bases from V and 3 bases from J, leaving 14 bases between. CDR1 and CDR2 from the germline V gene are MRHNA and SNTAGT. The CDR3 is 13 residues long. The CDR3 coding sequence is TGTGCCAGCCGGAGTCCACCGCGCTACGAGCAGTACTTC. Translating it yields CASRSPPRYEQYF.

A single count supports this clonotype. V usage is TRBV19 and J usage is TRBJ1-1; D not resolved. Per the germline V gene, CDR1 is LNHDA and CDR2 is SQIVND (reference sequence). The CDR3 has 14 amino acids. V dropped 7 bases and J dropped 5 bases, with 17 bases sitting between them. CDR3 nucleotides: TGTGCCAGTACTTCCCCGGGGAGAGGTACTGAAGCTTTCTTT. Translation: CASTSPGRGTEAFF.

The V call is TRBV3-1, the J call TRBJ2-5; no clear D gene. The CDR3 extends over 14 amino acids. V lost 0 bases, J lost 5 bases, and 10 bases lay in between. Per the germline V gene, CDR1 is LGHDT and CDR2 is YNNKEL (reference sequence). The CDR3 is CASSQDHNAETQYF. As DNA, the CDR3 is TGTGCCAGCAGCCAAGATCATAATGCGGAGACCCAGTACTTC.

This clonotype occurred a few times. The rearrangement uses TRBV12-3 or TRBV12-4 and TRBJ2-3; D unresolved. V was shortened by 7 bases and J by 0 bases, with 11 bases between the two germline ends. CDR3 size: 14 residues. The CDR3 DNA sequence: TGTGCCAGCACCAGAAGTCGGAGCACAGATACGCAGTATTTT. As protein: CASTRSRSTDTQYF.